The 16 T cell receptor beta chains presented below share a single source sample, sequenced in a study of shared clonotypes between healthy human individuals. Only in-frame clones appear in the TCRdb table, and some are missing; sequencing was by immunoSEQ multiplex PCR. The sample has about 730,000 clones, 55% to 80% seen once. Source material: memory CD4+ T cells sorted from blood. As for subset: CD45RA-negative fraction. All receptors derive from a woman in her thirties in good health.

V is TRBV2 and J is TRBJ1-5, with D hard to call. Trimming pared 3 bases from V and 3 bases from J, leaving 9 bases between. The germline gives CDR1 SNHLY, CDR2 FYNNEI. The CDR3 is 14 amino acids. The DNA of the CDR3 is TGTGCCAGCAGTGATTTCGGACTCAATCAGCCCCAGCATTTT. Its protein product is CASSDFGLNQPQHF.

A few counts support this clone. V gene TRBV23-1 combines with J gene TRBJ1-5; D is undetermined. TRBV23-1 is given ORF status, its function remaining uncertain. With 6 bases removed from V and 7 bases from J, the gap between germline ends came to 7 bases. This CDR3 region has 11 residues. CDR3 protein: CASSLDQPQHF. CDR3 in DNA: TGCGCCAGCAGCCTTGACCAGCCCCAGCATTTT.

There are a few counts of this clone. The same CDR3 can be traced to other DNA sequences in this sample. The V and J genes are TRBV30 and TRBJ1-1; tentative D call: TRBD1 (5 bases). Germline V gene data show CDR1 as GTSNPN and CDR2 as SVGIG (reference sequence). Trimming left V 2 bases short and J 4 bases short, with 8 bases between. The CDR3 loop spans 12 amino acids. The CDR3 region is CAWSFGGTEAFF. The DNA of the CDR3 is TGTGCCTGGAGTTTCGGGGGCACTGAAGCTTTCTTT.

The chain carries TRBV6-9 and TRBJ1-4, with D hard to call. This CDR3 comprises 13 residues. The germline V and J ends were trimmed by 3 bases and 0 bases, with 2 bases remaining between them. CDR1 and CDR2 from the germline V gene are MNHGY and SVAAGI. The CDR3 DNA reads TGTGCCAGCAGTTACGCAACTAATGAAAAACTGTTTTTT. This gives the protein CASSYATNEKLFF.

At least ten counts were recorded for this clone. Here the CDR3 reads CASSTGRRSVYEQYF. DNA for the CDR3: TGTGCCAGCAGCACAGGGAGAAGGTCTGTCTACGAGCAGTACTTC. V and J are TRBV28 and TRBJ2-7, with D possibly being TRBD1 (6 bases). V was pared by 6 bases and J by 3 bases, with 18 bases between. The CDR3 runs 15 residues. Germline loops: CDR1 MDHEN, CDR2 SYDVKM.

This clone was detected ten times or more. The gene calls are TRBV5-1 and TRBJ2-2; D remains unclear. Trimming removed 2 bases at V and 5 bases at J, with 13 bases between. CDR1 is SGHRS and CDR2 is YFSETQ in the germline V gene. The CDR3 has 15 residues. As DNA, the CDR3 is TGCGCCAGCAGCTTCGTGGCTTCTGTGACCGGGGAGCTGTTTTTT. Encoded protein: CASSFVASVTGELFF. The variable domain in full, completed from reference TRBV5-1 and TRBJ2-2, reads KAGVTQTPRYLIKTRGQQVTLSCSPISGHRSVSWYQQTPGQGLQFLFEYFSETQRNKGNFPGRFSGRQFSNSRSEMNVSTLELGDSALYLCASSFVASVTGELFFGEGSRLTVL.

J is TRBJ2-1 and V is TRBV19, with D possibly matching TRBD2 (6 bases). Germline CDR1 LNHDA, CDR2 SQIVND (reference sequence). Deletions cut 4 bases from V and 12 bases from J, with 19 bases between. The CDR3 consists of 14 residues. Written as DNA, the CDR3 is TGTGCCAGTAGTACATCCGGACTACAGGCCTCGCAGTTCTTC. Its translation: CASSTSGLQASQFF. Combining the CDR3 with reference TRBV19 and TRBJ2-1 gives the whole variable domain DGGITQSPKYLFRKEGQNVTLSCEQNLNHDAMYWYRQDPGQGLRLIYYSQIVNDFQKGDIAEGYSVSREKKESFPLTVTSAQKNPTAFYLCASSTSGLQASQFFGPGTRLTVL.

This clone was observed once. The chain is built from TRBV28 and TRBJ2-3; D is tentatively TRBD1 or TRBD2 (5 bases each). Trimming left V 5 bases short and J 3 bases short, with 18 bases between. The CDR3 contains 16 residues. The germline V gene encodes CDR1 MDHEN and CDR2 SYDVKM. The CDR3: CASSPRLGVLTDTQYF. CDR3 sequence (DNA): TGTGCCAGCAGTCCTCGTCTGGGGGTTTTAACAGATACGCAGTATTTT.

This clone has only a few counts. J is TRBJ1-2 and V is TRBV28, with a tentative D call TRBD1 (6 bases). CDR1 is MDHEN, CDR2 SYDVKM, per germline. This CDR3 contains 12 residues. Trimming cost V 7 bases and J 8 bases, with 14 bases left between them. The DNA of the CDR3 is TGTGCCAGCAAGGCGGGGGGCGCGGGCTACACCTTC. Protein sequence: CASKAGGAGYTF.

CDR3 nucleotide sequence: TGTGCCAGCACGGTCGGAGGGGGTCGGACCGGGGAGCTGTTTTTT. Encoded protein: CASTVGGGRTGELFF. This chain joins TRBV6-5 and TRBJ2-2; D may correspond to TRBD1 or TRBD2 (6 bases each). CDR3 length: 15 amino acids. Trimming removed 7 bases at V and 5 bases at J, with 17 bases between. Germline lookup yields CDR1 MNHEY and CDR2 SVGAGI.

This sequence joins TRBV4-2 and TRBJ1-1, with 8 bases matching TRBD1. Germline values: CDR1 LGHNA, CDR2 YNFKEQ. The CDR3 runs to 15 residues. Trimming took 4 bases from V and 2 from J; bases not matched to a gene: 6. DNA of the CDR3: TGTGCCAGCAGCCCCCCGGGACAGGATAACACTGAAGCTTTCTTT. Protein: CASSPPGQDNTEAFF.

This chain uses TRBV14 with TRBJ2-1; 9 bases match TRBD1. V lost 4 bases and J lost 0; bases outside the gene matches: 7. The germline V gene has CDR1 SGHDN and CDR2 FVKESK. This CDR3 region has 17 residues. The CDR3 bases are TGTGCCAGCAGCCTTAGGACAGGGGTGGCCTCCTACAATGAGCAGTTCTTC. This sequence encodes CASSLRTGVASYNEQFF. The whole variable domain, remainder taken from reference TRBV14 and TRBJ2-1, is EAGVTQFPSHSVIEKGQTVTLRCDPISGHDNLYWYRRVMGKEIKFLLHFVKESKQDESGMPNNRFLAERTGGTYSTLKVQPAELEDSGVYFCASSLRTGVASYNEQFFGPGTRLTVL.

This chain uses TRBV18 with TRBJ2-2; D is uncertain. V gave up 3 bases and J gave up 0 bases, with 8 bases separating them. The CDR3 totals 15 residues. Per the germline V gene, CDR1 is KGHSH and CDR2 is LQKENI. CDR3 sequence: CASSPGRSNTGELFF. In nucleotides, the CDR3 is TGTGCCAGCTCACCTGGCAGATCGAACACCGGGGAGCTGTTTTTT.

The chain recombines TRBV6-5 with TRBJ1-5, with TRBD1 as a possible D gene (5 bases). Looked up from germline, CDR1 is MNHEY and CDR2 is SVGAGI. The CDR3 has 15 amino acids. With 0 bases removed from V and 11 bases from J, the gap between germline ends came to 17 bases. The CDR3 loop reads CASSYSSGDLTAQHF. The CDR3, as DNA: TGTGCCAGCAGTTACTCTTCGGGGGACCTGACGGCCCAGCATTTT.

As for this clone: Other nucleotide sequences in the sample specify the same CDR3. The chain employs TRBV5-4 and TRBJ2-5, with D perhaps matching TRBD1 (6 bases). The CDR3 is made up of 15 amino acids. Germline CDR1 SGHNT, CDR2 YYREEE (reference sequence). V lost 5 bases and J 4 bases, leaving 18 bases between the germline ends. CDR3 region: CASSLGAGPGETQYF. In DNA form, the CDR3 reads TGTGCCAGCAGTCTGGGGGCGGGCCCGGGAGAGACCCAGTACTTC.

J is TRBJ2-3 and V is TRBV11-2; no definite D call. The V end lost 3 bases, the J end lost 1 base, and 11 bases lay between the germline ends. The CDR3 length is 15 residues. CDR1 and CDR2 (germline): SGHAT, FQNNGV. The CDR3 here is CASSFTGWGTDTQYF. CDR3 DNA: TGTGCCAGCAGCTTCACCGGGTGGGGCACAGATACGCAGTATTTT.